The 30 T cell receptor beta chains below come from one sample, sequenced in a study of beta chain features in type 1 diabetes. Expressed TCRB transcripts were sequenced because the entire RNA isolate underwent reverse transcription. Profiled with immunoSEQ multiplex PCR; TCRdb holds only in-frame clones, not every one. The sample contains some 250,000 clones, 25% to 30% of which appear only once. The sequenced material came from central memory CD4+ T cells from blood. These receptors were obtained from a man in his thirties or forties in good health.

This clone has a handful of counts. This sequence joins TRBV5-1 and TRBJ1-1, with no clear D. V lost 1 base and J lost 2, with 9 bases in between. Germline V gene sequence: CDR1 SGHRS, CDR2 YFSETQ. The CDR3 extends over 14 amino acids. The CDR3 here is CASSLSLGNTEAFF. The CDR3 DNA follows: TGCGCCAGCAGCTTGTCACTGGGAAACACTGAAGCTTTCTTT.

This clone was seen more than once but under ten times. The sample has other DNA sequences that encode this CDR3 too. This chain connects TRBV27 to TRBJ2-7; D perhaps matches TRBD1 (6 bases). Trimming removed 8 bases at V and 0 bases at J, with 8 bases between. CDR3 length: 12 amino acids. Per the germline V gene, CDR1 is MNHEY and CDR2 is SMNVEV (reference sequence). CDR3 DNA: TGTGCCAGCCGGGACAACTCCTACGAGCAGTACTTC. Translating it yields CASRDNSYEQYF.

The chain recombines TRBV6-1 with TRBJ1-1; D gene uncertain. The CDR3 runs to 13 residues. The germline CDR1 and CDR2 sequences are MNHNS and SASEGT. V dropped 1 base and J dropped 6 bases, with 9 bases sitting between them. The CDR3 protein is CASSEVANAEAFF. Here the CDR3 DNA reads TGTGCCAGCAGTGAAGTGGCTAATGCTGAAGCTTTCTTT.

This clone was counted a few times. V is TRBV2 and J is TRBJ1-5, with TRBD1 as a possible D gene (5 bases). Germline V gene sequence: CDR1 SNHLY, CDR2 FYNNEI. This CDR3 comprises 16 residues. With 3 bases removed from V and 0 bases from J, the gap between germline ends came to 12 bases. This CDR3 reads CASSDSIGASNQPQHF. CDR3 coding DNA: TGTGCCAGCAGTGATAGTATTGGGGCTAGCAATCAGCCCCAGCATTTT.

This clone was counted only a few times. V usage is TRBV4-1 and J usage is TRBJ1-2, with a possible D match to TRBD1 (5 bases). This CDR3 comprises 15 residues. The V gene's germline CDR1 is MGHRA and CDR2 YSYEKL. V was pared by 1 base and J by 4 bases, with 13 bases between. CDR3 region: CASSQVGRESYGYTF. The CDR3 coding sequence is TGCGCCAGCAGCCAAGTGGGCAGGGAATCCTATGGCTACACCTTC.

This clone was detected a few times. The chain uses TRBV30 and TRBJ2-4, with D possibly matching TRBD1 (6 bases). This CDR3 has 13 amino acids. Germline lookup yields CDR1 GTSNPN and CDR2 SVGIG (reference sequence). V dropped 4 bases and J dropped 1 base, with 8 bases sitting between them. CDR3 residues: CAWNQGAKNIQYF. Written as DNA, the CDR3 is TGTGCCTGGAACCAGGGGGCCAAAAACATTCAGTACTTC.

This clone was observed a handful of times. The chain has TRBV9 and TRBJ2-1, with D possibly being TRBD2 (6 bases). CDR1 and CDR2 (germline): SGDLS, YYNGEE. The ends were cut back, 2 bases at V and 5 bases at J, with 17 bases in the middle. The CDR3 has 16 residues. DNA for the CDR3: TGTGCCAGCAGCGTGAAGATTAGCGGCTGGGACAATGAGCAGTTCTTC. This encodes CASSVKISGWDNEQFF.

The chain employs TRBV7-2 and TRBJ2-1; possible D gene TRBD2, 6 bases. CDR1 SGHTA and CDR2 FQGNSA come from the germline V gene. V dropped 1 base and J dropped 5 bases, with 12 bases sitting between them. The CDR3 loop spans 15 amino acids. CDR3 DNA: TGTGCCAGCAGCTTAGAATACAGGAGGGACAATGAGCAGTTCTTC. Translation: CASSLEYRRDNEQFF. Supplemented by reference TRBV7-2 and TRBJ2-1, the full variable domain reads GAGVSQSPSNKVTEKGKDVELRCDPISGHTALYWYRQSLGQGLEFLIYFQGNSAPDKSGLPSDRFSAERTGGSVSTLTIQRTQQEDSAVYLCASSLEYRRDNEQFFGPGTRLTVL.

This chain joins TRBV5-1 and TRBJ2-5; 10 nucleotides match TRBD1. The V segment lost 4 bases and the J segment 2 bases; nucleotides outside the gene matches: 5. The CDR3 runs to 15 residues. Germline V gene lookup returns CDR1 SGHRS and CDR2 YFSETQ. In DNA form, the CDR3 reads TGCGCCAGCAGCCCGGGGGACAGGGGACAAGAGACCCAGTACTTC. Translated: CASSPGDRGQETQYF.

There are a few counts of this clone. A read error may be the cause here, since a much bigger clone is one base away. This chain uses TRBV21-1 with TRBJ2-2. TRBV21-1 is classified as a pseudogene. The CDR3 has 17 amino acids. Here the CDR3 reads CASTKTEPTPNTGELFF. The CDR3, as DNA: TGTGCCAGCACCAAGACGGAGCCGACACCGAACACCGGGGAGCTGTTTTTT.

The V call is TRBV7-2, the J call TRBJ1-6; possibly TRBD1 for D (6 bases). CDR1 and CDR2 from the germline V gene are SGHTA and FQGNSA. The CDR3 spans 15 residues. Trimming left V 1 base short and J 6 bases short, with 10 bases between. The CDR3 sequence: CASSLDREFNSPLHF. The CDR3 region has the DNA TGTGCCAGCAGCTTAGACAGGGAGTTTAATTCACCCCTCCACTTT.

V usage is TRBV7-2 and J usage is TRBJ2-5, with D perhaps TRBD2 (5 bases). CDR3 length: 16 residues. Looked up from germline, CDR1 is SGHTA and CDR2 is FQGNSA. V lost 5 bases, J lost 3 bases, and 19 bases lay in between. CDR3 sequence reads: CASSPGEVRRKETQYF. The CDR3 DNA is TGTGCCAGCAGCCCCGGGGAAGTTAGGAGGAAAGAGACCCAGTACTTC.

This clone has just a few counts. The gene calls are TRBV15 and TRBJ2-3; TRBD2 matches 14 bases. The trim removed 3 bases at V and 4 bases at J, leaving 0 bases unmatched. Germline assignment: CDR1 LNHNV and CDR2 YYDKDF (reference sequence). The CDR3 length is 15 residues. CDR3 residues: CATSRGLAGADTQYF. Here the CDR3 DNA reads TGTGCCACCAGCAGGGGACTAGCGGGAGCAGATACGCAGTATTTT.

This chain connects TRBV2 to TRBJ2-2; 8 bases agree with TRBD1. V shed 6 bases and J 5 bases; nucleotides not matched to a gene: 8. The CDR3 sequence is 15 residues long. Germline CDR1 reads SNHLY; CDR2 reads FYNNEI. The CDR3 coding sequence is TGTGCCAGCAGCCCCGGACAGGGTCGGACCGGGGAGCTGTTTTTT. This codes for CASSPGQGRTGELFF.

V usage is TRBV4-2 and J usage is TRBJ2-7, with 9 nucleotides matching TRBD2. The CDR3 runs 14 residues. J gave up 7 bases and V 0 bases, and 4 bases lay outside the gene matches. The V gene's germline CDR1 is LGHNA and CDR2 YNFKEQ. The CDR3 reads CASSQESGGPEQYF. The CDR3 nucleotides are TGTGCCAGCAGCCAAGAGAGCGGGGGGCCGGAGCAGTACTTC.

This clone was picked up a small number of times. CDR3 sequence: CASSPVADDEQYF. In DNA, the CDR3 is TGTGCCAGCAGCCCCGTAGCGGATGACGAGCAGTACTTC. The chain has TRBV5-5 and TRBJ2-7, with a possible D match to TRBD2 (6 bases). CDR1 and CDR2 from the germline V gene are SGHKS and YYEKEE (reference sequence). V lost 4 bases, J lost 5 bases, and 13 bases lay in between. The CDR3 sequence is 13 residues long.

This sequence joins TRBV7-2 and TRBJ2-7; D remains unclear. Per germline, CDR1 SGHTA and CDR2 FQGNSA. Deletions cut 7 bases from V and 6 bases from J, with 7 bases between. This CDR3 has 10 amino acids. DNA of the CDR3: TGTGCCAGCACCCCCGGCGAGCAGTACTTC. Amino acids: CASTPGEQYF. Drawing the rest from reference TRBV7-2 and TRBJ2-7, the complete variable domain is GAGVSQSPSNKVTEKGKDVELRCDPISGHTALYWYRQSLGQGLEFLIYFQGNSAPDKSGLPSDRFSAERTGGSVSTLTIQRTQQEDSAVYLCASTPGEQYFGPGTRLTVT.

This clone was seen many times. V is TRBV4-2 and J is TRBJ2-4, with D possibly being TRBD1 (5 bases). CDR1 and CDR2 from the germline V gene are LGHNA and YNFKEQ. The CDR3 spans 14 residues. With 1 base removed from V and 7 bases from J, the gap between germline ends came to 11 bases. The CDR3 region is CASSQGVAGNIQYF. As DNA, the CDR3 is TGTGCCAGCAGCCAAGGGGTAGCAGGGAACATTCAGTACTTC.

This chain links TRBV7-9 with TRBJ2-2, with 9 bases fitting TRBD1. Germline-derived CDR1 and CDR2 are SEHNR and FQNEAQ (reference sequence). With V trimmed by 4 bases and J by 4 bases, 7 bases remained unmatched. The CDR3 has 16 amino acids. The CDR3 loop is CASSYYTGGGTGELFF. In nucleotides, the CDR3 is TGTGCCAGCAGCTATTACACAGGGGGCGGCACCGGGGAGCTGTTTTTT.

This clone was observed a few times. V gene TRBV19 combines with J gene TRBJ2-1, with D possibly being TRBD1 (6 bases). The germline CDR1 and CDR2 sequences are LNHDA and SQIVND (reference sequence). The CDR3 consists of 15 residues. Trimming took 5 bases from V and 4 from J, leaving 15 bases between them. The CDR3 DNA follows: TGTGCCAGTAGTCTGGGGGACATACAATACAATGAGCAGTTCTTC. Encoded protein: CASSLGDIQYNEQFF.

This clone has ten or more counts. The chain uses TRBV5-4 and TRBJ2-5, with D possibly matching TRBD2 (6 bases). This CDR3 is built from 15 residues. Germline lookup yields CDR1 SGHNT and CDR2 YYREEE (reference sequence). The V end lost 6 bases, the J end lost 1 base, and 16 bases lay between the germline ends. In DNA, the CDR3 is TGTGCCAGCAACACACTAGCCGGGACCCAAGAGACCCAGTACTTC. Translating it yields CASNTLAGTQETQYF.

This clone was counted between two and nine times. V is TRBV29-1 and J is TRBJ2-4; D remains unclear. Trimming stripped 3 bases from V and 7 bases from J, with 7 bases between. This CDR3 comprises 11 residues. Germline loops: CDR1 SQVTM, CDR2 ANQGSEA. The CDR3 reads CSVDIENIQYF. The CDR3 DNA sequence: TGCAGCGTTGATATTGAGAACATTCAGTACTTC.

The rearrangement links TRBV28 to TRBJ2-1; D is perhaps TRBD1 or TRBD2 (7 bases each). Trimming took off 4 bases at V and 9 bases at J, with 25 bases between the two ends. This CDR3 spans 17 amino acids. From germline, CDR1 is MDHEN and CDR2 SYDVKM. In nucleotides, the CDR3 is TGTGCCAGCAGTTCCGATCCCTTCAGGGGGAGGGATGGTGAGCAGTTCTTC. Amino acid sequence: CASSSDPFRGRDGEQFF.

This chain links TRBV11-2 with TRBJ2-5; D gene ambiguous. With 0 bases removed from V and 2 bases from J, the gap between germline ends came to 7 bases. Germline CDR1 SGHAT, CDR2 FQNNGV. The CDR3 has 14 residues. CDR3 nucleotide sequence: TGTGCCAGCAGCTTAGAGAACATGCAAGAGACCCAGTACTTC. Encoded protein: CASSLENMQETQYF.

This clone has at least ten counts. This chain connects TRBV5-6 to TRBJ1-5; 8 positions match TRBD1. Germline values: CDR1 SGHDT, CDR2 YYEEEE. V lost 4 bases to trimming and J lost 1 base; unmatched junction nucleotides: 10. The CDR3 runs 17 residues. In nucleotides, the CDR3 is TGTGCCAGCAGCCTTGCGAGGGACAGGCAGAGCAATCAGCCCCAGCATTTT. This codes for CASSLARDRQSNQPQHF.

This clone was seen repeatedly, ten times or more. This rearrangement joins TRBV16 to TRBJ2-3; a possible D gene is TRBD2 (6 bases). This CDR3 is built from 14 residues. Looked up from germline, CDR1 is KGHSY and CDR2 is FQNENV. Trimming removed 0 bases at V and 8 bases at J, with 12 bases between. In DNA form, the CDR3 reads TGTGCCAGCAGCCAATCGGGGGGAGCGGCTACGCAGTATTTT. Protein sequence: CASSQSGGAATQYF.

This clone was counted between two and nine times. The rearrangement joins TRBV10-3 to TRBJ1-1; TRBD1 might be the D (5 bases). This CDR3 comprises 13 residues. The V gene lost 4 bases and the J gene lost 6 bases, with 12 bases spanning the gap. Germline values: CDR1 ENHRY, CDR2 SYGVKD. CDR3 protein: CAISVGAEAEAFF. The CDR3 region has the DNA TGTGCCATCAGTGTAGGGGCGGAGGCTGAAGCTTTCTTT.

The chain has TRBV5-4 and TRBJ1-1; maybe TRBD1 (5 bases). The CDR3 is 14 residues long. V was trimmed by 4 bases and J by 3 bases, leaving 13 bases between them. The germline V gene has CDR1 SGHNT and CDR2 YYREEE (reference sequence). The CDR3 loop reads CASSRELRDTEAFF. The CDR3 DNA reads TGTGCCAGCAGCCGAGAACTCAGGGACACTGAAGCTTTCTTT.

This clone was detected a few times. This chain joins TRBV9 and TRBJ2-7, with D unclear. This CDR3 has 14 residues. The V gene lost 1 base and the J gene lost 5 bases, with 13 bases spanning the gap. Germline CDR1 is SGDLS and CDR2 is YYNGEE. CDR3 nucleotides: TGTGCCAGCAGCGTATACCCTTTGGCGGACGAGCAGTACTTC. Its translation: CASSVYPLADEQYF.

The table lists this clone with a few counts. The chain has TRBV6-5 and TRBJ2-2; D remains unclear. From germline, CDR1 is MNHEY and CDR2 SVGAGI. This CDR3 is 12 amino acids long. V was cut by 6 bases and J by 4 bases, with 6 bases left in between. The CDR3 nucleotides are TGTGCCAGCAGCCCAACCACCGGGGAGCTGTTTTTT. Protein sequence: CASSPTTGELFF.